This section outlines one TCR beta chain sequence together with its context. This sample was taken from a study of T cell responses to AZD1222 COVID-19 vaccine. The V gene end was trimmed by 4 bases and the J gene end by 2 bases; junction bases not matched to a gene: 11. Germline loops: CDR1 SGDLS, CDR2 YYNGEE. This CDR3 contains 16 residues. The repertoire was sequenced with immunoSEQ multiplex PCR; TCRdb's copy has only in-frame clones and lacks some. The data hold 100,000 to 140,000 clones, with approximately 86% observed a single time. Sample: peripheral blood, taken on day 0 of AZD1222 vaccination. The sequence was obtained from an adult in good health. The chain recombines TRBV9 with TRBJ2-5, with 7 bases matching TRBD2. This chain's CDR3 is CASSRTTGGGQETQYF. In DNA form, the CDR3 reads TGTGCCAGCAGCCGGACTACTGGCGGGGGACAAGAGACCCAGTACTTC.